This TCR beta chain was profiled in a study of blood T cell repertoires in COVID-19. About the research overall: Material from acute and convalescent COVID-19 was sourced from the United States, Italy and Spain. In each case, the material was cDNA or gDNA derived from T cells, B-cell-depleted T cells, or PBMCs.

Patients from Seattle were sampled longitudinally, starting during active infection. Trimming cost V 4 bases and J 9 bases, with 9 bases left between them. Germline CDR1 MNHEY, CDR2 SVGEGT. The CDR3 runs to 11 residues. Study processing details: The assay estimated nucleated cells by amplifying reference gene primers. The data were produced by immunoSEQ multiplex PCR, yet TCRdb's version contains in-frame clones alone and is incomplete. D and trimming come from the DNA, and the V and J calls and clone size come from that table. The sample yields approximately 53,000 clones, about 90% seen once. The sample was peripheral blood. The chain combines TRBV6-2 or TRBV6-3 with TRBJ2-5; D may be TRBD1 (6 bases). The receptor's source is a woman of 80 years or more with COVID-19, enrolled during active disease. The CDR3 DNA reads TGTGCCAGCAGTTGGTCAGGGGCCCAGTACTTC. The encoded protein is CASSWSGAQYF.